A single sample is the source of the 5 T cell receptor beta chains below, sequenced in a study of T cells in localized non-small cell lung cancer. Data came from immunoSEQ multiplex PCR; TCRdb stores just in-frame clones and leaves some out. The sample lists about 34,000 clones, 93% occurring once. The specimen was peripheral blood, collected before any cancer treatment. These receptors originate from a female donor older than 55 with stage I lung adenocarcinoma.

The chain has TRBV5-1 and TRBJ2-3; 8 bases align to TRBD1. Germline values: CDR1 SGHRS, CDR2 YFSETQ. CDR3 length: 16 amino acids. Trimming cost V 2 bases and J 3 bases; bases outside gene matches: 8. CDR3 DNA sequence: TGCGCCAGCAGCTTTGGGACAGGCAAGATGACAGATACGCAGTATTTT. Its protein product is CASSFGTGKMTDTQYF.

This chain uses TRBV6-5 with TRBJ1-2; 7 bases fit TRBD1. CDR1 and CDR2 (germline): MNHEY, SVGAGI. The CDR3 has 16 residues. With 0 bases clipped from V and 2 bases from J, the junction kept 6 bases outside the gene matches. The CDR3 coding sequence is TGTGCCAGCAGTTACTCGAACAGGGGCGGGAACTATGGCTACACCTTC. Translation gives CASSYSNRGGNYGYTF.

This rearrangement joins TRBV6-4 to TRBJ2-1; 11 bases align to TRBD1. The J segment lost 5 bases and the V segment lost 6 bases, leaving 6 bases of the junction unmatched. CDR3 length equals 15 residues. The V gene's germline CDR1 is MRHNA and CDR2 SNTAGT. The CDR3 sequence is CASSPGTGGDNEQFF. The CDR3 DNA sequence: TGTGCCAGCAGCCCCGGGACAGGGGGGGACAATGAGCAGTTCTTC.

The V and J genes are TRBV11-3 and TRBJ2-1, with 7 bases that match TRBD1. J gave up 8 bases and V 3 bases, and 10 bases lay outside the gene matches. Germline V gene lookup returns CDR1 SGHNT and CDR2 YENEEA. There are 15 residues in the CDR3. CDR3: CASSFSSQGPDEQFF. CDR3 nucleotides: TGTGCCAGCAGCTTCTCTTCACAGGGGCCGGATGAGCAGTTCTTC.

The chain's CDR3 is CSVGDTRTEKLFF. The CDR3 nucleotides read TGCAGCGTTGGAGACACGCGGACTGAAAAACTGTTTTTT. J is TRBJ1-4 and V is TRBV29-1; no reliable D call. The germline V gene has CDR1 SQVTM and CDR2 ANQGSEA. Trimming took 4 bases from V and 7 from J, leaving 13 bases between them. The CDR3 is made up of 13 amino acids. The complete variable domain, with remaining parts taken from reference TRBV29-1 and TRBJ1-4, reads SAVISQKPSRDICQRGTSLTIQCQVDSQVTMMFWYRQQPGQSLTLIATANQGSEATYESGFVIDKFPISRPNLTFSTLTVSNMSPEDSSIYLCSVGDTRTEKLFFGSGTQLSVL.